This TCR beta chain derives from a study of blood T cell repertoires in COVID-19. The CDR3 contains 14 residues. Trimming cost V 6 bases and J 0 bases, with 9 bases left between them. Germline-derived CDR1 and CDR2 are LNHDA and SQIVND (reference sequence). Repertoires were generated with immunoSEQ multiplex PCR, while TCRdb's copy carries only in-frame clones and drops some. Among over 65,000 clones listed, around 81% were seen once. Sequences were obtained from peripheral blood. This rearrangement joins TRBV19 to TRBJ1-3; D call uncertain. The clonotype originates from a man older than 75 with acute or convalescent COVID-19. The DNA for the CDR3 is TGTGCCAGTAGGGCGGGTTCCTCTGGAAACACCATATATTTT. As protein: CASRAGSSGNTIYF.